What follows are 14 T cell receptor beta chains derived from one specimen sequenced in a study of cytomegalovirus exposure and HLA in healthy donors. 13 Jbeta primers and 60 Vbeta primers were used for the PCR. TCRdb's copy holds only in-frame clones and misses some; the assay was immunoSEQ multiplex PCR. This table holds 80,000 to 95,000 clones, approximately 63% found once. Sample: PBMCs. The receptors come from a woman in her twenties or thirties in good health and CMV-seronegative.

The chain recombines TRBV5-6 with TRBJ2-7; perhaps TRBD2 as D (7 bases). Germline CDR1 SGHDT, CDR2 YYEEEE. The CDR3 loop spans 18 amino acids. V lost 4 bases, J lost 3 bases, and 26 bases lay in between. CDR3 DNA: TGTGCCAGCAGCCACTCTAAACAGGGAACCGGGAGGATCTACGAGCAGTACTTC. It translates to CASSHSKQGTGRIYEQYF.

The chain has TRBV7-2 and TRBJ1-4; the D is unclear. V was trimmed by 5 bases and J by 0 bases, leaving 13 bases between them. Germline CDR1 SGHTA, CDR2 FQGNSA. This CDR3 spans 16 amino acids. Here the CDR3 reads CASSRLRNSTNEKLFF. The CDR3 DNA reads TGTGCCAGCAGCCGCTTACGAAACTCAACTAATGAAAAACTGTTTTTT.

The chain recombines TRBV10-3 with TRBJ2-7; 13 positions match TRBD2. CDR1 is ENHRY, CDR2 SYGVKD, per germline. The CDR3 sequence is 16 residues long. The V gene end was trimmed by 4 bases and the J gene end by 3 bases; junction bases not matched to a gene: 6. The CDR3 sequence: CAISVTSGRELYEQYF. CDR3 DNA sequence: TGTGCCATCAGTGTAACTAGCGGGAGGGAGCTCTACGAGCAGTACTTC.

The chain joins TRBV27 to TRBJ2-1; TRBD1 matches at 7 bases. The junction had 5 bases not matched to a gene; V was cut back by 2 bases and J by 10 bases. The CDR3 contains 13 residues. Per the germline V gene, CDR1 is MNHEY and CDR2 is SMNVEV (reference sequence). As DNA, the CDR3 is TGTGCCAGCAGTTTAAACAGGGGACACGAGCAGTTCTTC. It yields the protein CASSLNRGHEQFF.

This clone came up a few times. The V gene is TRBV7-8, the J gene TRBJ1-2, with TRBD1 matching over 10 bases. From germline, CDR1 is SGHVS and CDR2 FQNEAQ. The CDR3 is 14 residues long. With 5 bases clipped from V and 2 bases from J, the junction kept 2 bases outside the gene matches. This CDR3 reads CASSAGQGNYGYTF. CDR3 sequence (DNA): TGTGCCAGCAGCGCGGGACAGGGGAACTATGGCTACACCTTC.

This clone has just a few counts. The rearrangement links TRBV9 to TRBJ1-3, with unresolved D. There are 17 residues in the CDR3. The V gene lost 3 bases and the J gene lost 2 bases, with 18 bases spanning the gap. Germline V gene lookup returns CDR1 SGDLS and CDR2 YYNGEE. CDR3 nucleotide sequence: TGTGCCAGCAGCGCGGGTCTACGAGGTGTGACTGGAAACACCATATATTTT. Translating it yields CASSAGLRGVTGNTIYF.

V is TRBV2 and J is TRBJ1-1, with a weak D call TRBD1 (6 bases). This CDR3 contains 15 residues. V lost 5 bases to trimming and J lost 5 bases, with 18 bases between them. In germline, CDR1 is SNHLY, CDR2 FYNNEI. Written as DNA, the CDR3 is TGTGCCAGCAGTCCCCAGGGGATAGGGGCGACTGAAGCTTTCTTT. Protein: CASSPQGIGATEAFF.

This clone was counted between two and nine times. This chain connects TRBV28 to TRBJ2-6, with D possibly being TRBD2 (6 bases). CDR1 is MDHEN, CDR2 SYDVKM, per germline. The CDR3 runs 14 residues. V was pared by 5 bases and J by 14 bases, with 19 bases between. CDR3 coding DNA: TGTGCCAGCAGTCCCCCTGCCGGAGGGAGGATCCTGACTTTC. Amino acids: CASSPPAGGRILTF.

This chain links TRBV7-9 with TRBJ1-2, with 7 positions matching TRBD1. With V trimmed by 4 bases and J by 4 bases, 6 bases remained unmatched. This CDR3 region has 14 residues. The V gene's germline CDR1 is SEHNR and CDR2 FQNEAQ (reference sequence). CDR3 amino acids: CASSSGQYFYGYTF. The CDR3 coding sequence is TGTGCCAGCAGCTCGGGACAGTACTTCTATGGCTACACCTTC.

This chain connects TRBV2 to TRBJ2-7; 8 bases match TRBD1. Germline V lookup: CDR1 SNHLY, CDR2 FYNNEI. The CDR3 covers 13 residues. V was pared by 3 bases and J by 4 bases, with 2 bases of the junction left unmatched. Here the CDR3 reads CASSETGDYEQYF. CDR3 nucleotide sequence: TGTGCCAGCAGTGAGACAGGGGATTACGAGCAGTACTTC.

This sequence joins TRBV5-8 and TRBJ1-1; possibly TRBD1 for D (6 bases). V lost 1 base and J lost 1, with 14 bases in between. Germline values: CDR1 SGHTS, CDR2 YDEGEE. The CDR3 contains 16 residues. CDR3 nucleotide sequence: TGTGCCAGCAGCTTGCCTTCGGACAGCTCGAACACTGAAGCTTTCTTT. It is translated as CASSLPSDSSNTEAFF.

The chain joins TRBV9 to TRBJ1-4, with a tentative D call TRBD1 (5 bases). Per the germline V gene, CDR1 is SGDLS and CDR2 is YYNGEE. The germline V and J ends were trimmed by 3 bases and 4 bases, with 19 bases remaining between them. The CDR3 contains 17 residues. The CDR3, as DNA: TGTGCCAGCAGCGGACTAAAGGCGGGGGACTTTAATGAAAAACTGTTTTTT. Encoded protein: CASSGLKAGDFNEKLFF.

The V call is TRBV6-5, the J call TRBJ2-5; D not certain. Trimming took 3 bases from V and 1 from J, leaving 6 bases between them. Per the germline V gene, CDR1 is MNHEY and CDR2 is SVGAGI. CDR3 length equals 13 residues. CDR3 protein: CASSYEPQETQYF. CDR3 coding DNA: TGTGCCAGCAGTTATGAGCCCCAAGAGACCCAGTACTTC.

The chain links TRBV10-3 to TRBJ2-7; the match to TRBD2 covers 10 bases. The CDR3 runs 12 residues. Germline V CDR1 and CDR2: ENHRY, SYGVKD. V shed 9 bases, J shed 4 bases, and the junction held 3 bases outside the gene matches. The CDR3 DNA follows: TGTGCCATAACTAGCGGGATTTACGAGCAGTACTTC. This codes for CAITSGIYEQYF.